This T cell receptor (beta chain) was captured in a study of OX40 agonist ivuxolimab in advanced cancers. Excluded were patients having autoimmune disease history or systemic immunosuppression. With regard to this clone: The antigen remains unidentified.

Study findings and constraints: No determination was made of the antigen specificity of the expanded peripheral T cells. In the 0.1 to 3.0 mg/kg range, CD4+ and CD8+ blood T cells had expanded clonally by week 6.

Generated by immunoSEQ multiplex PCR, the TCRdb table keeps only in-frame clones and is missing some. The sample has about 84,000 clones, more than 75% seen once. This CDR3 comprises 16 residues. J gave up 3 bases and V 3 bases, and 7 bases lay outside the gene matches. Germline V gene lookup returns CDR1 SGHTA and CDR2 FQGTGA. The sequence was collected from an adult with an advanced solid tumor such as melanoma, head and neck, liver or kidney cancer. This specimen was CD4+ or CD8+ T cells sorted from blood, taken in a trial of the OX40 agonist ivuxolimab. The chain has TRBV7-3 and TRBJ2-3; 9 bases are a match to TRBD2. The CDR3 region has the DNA TGTGCCAGCAGCTTGCGGGGGGGCCTAGCGACAGATACGCAGTATTTT. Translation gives CASSLRGGLATDTQYF. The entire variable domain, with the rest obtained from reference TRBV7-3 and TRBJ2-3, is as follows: GAGVSQTPSNKVTEKGKYVELRCDPISGHTALYWYRQSLGQGPEFLIYFQGTGAADDSGLPNDRFFAVRPEGSVSTLKIQRTERGDSAVYLCASSLRGGLATDTQYFGPGTRLTVL.